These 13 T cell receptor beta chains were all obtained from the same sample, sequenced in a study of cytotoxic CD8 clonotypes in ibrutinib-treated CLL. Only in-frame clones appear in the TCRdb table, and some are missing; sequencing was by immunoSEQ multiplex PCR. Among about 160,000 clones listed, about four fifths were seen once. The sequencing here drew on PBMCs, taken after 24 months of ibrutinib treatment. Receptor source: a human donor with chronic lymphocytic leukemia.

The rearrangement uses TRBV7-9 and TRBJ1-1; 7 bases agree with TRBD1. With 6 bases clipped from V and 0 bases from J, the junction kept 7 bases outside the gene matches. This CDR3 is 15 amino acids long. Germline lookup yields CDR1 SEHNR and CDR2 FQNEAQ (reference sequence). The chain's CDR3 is CASRNRTGLNTEAFF. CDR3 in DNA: TGTGCCAGCAGGAATCGGACAGGCTTGAACACTGAAGCTTTCTTT. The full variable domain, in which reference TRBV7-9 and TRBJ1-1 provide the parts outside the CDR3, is DTGVSQNPRHKITKRGQNVTFRCDPISEHNRLYWYRQTLGQGPEFLTYFQNEAQLEKSRLLSDRFSAERPKGSFSTLEIQRTEQGDSAMYLCASRNRTGLNTEAFFGQGTRLTVV.

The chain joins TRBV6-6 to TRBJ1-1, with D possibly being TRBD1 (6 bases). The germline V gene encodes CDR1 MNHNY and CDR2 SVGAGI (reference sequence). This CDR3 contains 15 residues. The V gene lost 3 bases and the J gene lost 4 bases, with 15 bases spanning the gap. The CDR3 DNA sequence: TGTGCCAGCAGTTATTGGGAGGGAGGGGGCACTGAAGCTTTCTTT. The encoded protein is CASSYWEGGGTEAFF.

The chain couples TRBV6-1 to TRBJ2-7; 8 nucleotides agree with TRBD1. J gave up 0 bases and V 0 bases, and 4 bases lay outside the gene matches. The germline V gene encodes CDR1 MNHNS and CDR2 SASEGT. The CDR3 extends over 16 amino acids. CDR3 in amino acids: CASSEADRASSYEQYF. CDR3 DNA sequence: TGTGCCAGCAGTGAAGCGGACAGGGCGAGCTCCTACGAGCAGTACTTC.

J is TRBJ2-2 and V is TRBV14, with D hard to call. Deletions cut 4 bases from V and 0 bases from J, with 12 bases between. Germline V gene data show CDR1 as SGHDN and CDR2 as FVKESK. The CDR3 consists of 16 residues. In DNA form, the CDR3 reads TGTGCCAGCAGCCGAACGACGCGAACGAACACCGGGGAGCTGTTTTTT. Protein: CASSRTTRTNTGELFF.

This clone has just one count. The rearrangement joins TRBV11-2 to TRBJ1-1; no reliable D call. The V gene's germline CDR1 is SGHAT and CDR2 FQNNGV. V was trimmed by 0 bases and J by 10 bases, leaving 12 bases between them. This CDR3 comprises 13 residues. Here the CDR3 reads CASSLETRTGAFF. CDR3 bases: TGTGCCAGCAGCTTAGAGACCAGGACGGGAGCTTTCTTT. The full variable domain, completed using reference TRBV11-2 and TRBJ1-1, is EAGVAQSPRYKIIEKRQSVAFWCNPISGHATLYWYQQILGQGPKLLIQFQNNGVVDDSQLPKDRFSAERLKGVDSTLKIQPAKLEDSAVYLCASSLETRTGAFFGQGTRLTVV.

CDR3 DNA: TGCGCCAGCAGCCACGGACAGGGGCAATTGCATGAGCAGTTCTTC. Its translation is CASSHGQGQLHEQFF. The chain recombines TRBV4-3 with TRBJ2-1, with 9 bases matching TRBD1. Germline CDR1 and CDR2: LGHNA and YSLEER. V shed 3 bases and J 8 bases; nucleotides not matched to a gene: 8. The CDR3 extends over 15 amino acids.

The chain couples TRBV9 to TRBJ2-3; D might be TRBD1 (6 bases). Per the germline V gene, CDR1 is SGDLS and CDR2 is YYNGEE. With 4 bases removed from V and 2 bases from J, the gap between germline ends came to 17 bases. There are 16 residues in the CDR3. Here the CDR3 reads CASSQRSGDNTDTQYF. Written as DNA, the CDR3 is TGTGCCAGCAGCCAGCGTAGTGGGGACAACACAGATACGCAGTATTTT. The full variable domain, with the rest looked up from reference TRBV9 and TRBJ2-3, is DSGVTQTPKHLITATGQRVTLRCSPRSGDLSVYWYQQSLDQGLQFLIQYYNGEERAKGNILERFSAQQFPDLHSELNLSSLELGDSALYFCASSQRSGDNTDTQYFGPGTRLTVL.

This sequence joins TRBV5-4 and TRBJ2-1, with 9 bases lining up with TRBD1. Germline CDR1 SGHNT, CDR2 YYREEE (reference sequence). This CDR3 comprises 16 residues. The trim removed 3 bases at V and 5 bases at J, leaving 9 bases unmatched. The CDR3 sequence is CASSSGQGILDNEQFF. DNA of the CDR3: TGTGCCAGCAGCTCAGGACAGGGGATCCTCGACAATGAGCAGTTCTTC. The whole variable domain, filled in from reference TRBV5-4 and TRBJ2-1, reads ETGVTQSPTHLIKTRGQQVTLRCSSQSGHNTVSWYQQALGQGPQFIFQYYREEENGRGNFPPRFSGLQFPNYSSELNVNALELDDSALYLCASSSGQGILDNEQFFGPGTRLTVL.

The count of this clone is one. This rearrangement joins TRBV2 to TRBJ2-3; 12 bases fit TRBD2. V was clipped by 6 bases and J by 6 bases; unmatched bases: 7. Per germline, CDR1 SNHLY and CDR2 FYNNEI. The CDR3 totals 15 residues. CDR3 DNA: TGTGCCAGCAGCCCTCTAGCGGGAGGGCCTGATACGCAGTATTTT. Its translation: CASSPLAGGPDTQYF.

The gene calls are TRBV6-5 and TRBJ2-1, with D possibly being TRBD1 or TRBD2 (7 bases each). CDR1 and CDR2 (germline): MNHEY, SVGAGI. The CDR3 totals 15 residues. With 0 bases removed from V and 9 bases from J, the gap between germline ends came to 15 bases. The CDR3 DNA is TGTGCCAGCAGTTACTCCAGGGGGAGGGGCGGTGAGCAGTTCTTC. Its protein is CASSYSRGRGGEQFF.

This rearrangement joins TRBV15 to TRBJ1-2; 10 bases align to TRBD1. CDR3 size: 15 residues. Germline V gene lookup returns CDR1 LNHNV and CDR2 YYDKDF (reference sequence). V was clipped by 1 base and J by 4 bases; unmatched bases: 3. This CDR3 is CATSRGGQGVYGYTF. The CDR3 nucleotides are TGTGCCACCAGCAGAGGTGGACAGGGGGTCTATGGCTACACCTTC.

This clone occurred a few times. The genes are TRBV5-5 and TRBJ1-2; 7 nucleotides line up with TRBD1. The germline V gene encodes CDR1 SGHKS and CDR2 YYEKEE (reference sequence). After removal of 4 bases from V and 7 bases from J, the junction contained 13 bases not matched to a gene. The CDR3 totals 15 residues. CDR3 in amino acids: CASSGATRGALGYTF. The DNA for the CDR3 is TGTGCCAGCAGCGGGGCGACCAGGGGGGCGCTTGGCTACACCTTC.

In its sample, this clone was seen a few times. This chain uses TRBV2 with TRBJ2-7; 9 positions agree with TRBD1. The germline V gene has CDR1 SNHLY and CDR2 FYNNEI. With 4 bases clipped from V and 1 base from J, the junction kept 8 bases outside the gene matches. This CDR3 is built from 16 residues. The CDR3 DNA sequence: TGTGCCAGCAGTGGGCCGACAGGGGGTCTTTCCTACGAGCAGTACTTC. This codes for CASSGPTGGLSYEQYF.